This T cell receptor (beta chain) was documented in a study of early T cells in non-severe SARS-CoV-2 infection. In its sample, this clonotype was seen many times. TCRdb independently ran MiXCR on the 5' RACE reads; one entry per CDR3 protein. In the table there are 20,000 to 25,000 distinct CDR3 sequences, 4.5% of which are singletons. The CDR3 runs to 16 residues. The V gene lost 6 bases and the J gene lost 4 bases, with 18 bases spanning the gap. Sample: whole blood. The chain has TRBV12-3 or TRBV12-4 and TRBJ1-4; D call uncertain. This TCR was sampled from an adult who was a healthcare worker with PCR-confirmed SARS-CoV-2 infection or an uninfected control (not recorded which). The CDR3 here is CASSPGSRAGNEKLFF. CDR3 DNA sequence: TGTGCCAGCAGCCCGGGATCCCGAGCGGGTAATGAAAAACTGTTTTTT.